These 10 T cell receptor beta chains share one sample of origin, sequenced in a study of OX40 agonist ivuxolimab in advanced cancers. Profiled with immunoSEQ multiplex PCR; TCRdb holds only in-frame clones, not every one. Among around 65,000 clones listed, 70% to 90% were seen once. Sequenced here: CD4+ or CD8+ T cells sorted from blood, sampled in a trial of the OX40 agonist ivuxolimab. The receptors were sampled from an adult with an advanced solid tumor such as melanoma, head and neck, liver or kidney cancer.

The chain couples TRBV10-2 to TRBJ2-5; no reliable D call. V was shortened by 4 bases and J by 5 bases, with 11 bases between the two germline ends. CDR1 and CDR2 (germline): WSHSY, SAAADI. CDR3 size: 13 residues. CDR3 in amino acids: CASSGAGGETQYF. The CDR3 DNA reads TGCGCCAGCAGTGGTGCCGGTGGGGAGACCCAGTACTTC.

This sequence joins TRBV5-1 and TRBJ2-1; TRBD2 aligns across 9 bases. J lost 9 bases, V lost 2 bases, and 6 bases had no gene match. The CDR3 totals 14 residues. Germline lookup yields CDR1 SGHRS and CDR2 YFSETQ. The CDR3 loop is CASSFVAGVSEQFF. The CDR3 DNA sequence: TGCGCCAGCAGCTTCGTAGCGGGGGTCAGTGAGCAGTTCTTC.

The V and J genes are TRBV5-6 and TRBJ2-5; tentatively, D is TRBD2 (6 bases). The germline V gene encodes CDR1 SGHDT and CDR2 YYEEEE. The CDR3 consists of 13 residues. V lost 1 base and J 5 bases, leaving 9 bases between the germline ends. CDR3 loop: CASSLSRGETQYF. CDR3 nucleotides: TGTGCCAGCAGCTTGTCTCGGGGGGAGACCCAGTACTTC.

This chain's CDR3 is CASSQDQTGTNSPLHF. In DNA form, the CDR3 reads TGCGCCAGCAGCCAAGATCAGACAGGGACAAATTCACCCCTCCACTTT. The rearrangement links TRBV5-1 to TRBJ1-6; TRBD1 matches 7 bases. The CDR3 spans 16 residues. Germline V CDR1 and CDR2: SGHRS, YFSETQ. The V gene end was trimmed by 4 bases and the J gene end by 7 bases; junction bases not matched to a gene: 11. Full variable domain (missing parts from reference TRBV5-1 and TRBJ1-6): KAGVTQTPRYLIKTRGQQVTLSCSPISGHRSVSWYQQTPGQGLQFLFEYFSETQRNKGNFPGRFSGRQFSNSRSEMNVSTLELGDSALYLCASSQDQTGTNSPLHFGNGTRLTVT.

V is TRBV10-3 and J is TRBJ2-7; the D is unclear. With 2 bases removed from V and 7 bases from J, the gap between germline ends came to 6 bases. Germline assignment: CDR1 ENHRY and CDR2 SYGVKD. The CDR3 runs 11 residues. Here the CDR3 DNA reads TGTGCCATCAGTGAGAGGGCTGAGCAGTACTTC. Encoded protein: CAISERAEQYF.

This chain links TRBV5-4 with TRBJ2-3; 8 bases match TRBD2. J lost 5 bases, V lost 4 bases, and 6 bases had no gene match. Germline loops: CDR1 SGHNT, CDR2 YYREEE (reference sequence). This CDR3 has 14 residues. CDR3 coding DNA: TGTGCCAGCAGCACGGGGGGGCAAGGAGATACGCAGTATTTT. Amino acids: CASSTGGQGDTQYF.

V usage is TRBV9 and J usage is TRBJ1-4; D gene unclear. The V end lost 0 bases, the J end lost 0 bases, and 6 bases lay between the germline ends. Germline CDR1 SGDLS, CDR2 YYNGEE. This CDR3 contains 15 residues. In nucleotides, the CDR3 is TGTGCCAGCAGCGTAGATCCATCAACTAATGAAAAACTGTTTTTT. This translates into CASSVDPSTNEKLFF.

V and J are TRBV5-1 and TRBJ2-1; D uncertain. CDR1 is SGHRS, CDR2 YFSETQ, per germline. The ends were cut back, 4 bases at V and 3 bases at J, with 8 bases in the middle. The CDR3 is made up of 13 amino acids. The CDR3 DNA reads TGCGCCAGCAGCACCGACGGCTACAATGAGCAGTTCTTC. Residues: CASSTDGYNEQFF.

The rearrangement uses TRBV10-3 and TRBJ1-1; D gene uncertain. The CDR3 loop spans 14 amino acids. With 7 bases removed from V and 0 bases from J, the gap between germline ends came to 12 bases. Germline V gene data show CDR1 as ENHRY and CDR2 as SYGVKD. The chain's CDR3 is CAITPAQMNTEAFF. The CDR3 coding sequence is TGTGCCATCACGCCAGCACAAATGAACACTGAAGCTTTCTTT.

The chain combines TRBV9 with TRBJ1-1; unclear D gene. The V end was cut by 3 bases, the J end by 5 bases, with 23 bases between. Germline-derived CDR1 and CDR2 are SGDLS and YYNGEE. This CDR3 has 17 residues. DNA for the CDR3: TGTGCCAGCAGCGACGACCTCGGTGGAGGGATGGGGACTGAAGCTTTCTTT. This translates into CASSDDLGGGMGTEAFF.